This is a list of T cell receptor beta chains from one sample in a study of blood T cell repertoires in COVID-19. Clones were read by immunoSEQ multiplex PCR, and TCRdb kept only the in-frame ones, dropping some. The profile shows approximately 340,000 clones, more than 70% of them singletons. The sequencing input was peripheral blood. Every receptor here comes from a man aged 25 to 40 with active or convalescent COVID-19. Each CDR3 is given with its conserved first and last residue. Each record gives: V gene, D gene, clone size, J gene, CDR3 DNA, CDR3 protein. A D gene is named only where the DNA matches it firmly. The size field is filled for only some rows; it gives once, few, many or a size class.

V: TRBV11-2
D: TRBD2
size: -
J: TRBJ2-7
DNA: TGTGCCAGCAGCCGATTGGGACTAGCGGAACTCTCCTACGAGCAGTACTTC
CDR3: CASSRLGLAELSYEQYF

V: TRBV5-4
D: -
size: -
J: TRBJ1-4
DNA: TGTGCCAGCAGCTCCGCAGGGGCTAACAATGAAAAACTGTTTTTT
CDR3: CASSSAGANNEKLFF

V: TRBV24-1
D: -
size: -
J: TRBJ2-2
DNA: TGTGCCACCAGGGACAGCCAGGAGACCGGGGAGCTGTTTTTT
CDR3: CATRDSQETGELFF

V: TRBV7-2
D: -
size: -
J: TRBJ1-5
DNA: TGTGCCAGCAGCTCACTTCCCAATCAGCCCCAGCATTTT
CDR3: CASSSLPNQPQHF

V: TRBV11-1
D: TRBD2
size: -
J: TRBJ2-1
DNA: TGTGCCAGCAGCTTTCCGGGACTAGCTCTCGATGAGCAGTTCTTC
CDR3: CASSFPGLALDEQFF

V: TRBV6-2/TRBV6-3
D: -
size: -
J: TRBJ2-7
DNA: TGTGCCAGCAGTTACTCAAGGCGGGGGCACCTCTCCTACGAGCAGTACTTC
CDR3: CASSYSRRGHLSYEQYF

V: TRBV15
D: -
size: -
J: TRBJ2-7
DNA: TGTGCCACCGGGAGAGGGCTAGCGAACGAGCAGTACTTC
CDR3: CATGRGLANEQYF

V: TRBV3-1/TRBV3-2
D: TRBD1
size: -
J: TRBJ1-2
DNA: TGTGCCAGCAGCCAAACCGGGACAGGGGAACCCCATGGCTACACCTTC
CDR3: CASSQTGTGEPHGYTF

V: TRBV6-6
D: -
size: -
J: TRBJ1-5
DNA: TGTGCCAGCAGCCCGGTGACCCCGGGTCAGCCCCAGCATTTT
CDR3: CASSPVTPGQPQHF

V: TRBV5-1
D: -
size: -
J: TRBJ1-2
DNA: TGCGCCAGCAGCTCCTGGACAGTAGATGGCTACACCTTC
CDR3: CASSSWTVDGYTF

V: TRBV7-2
D: -
size: -
J: TRBJ1-5
DNA: TGTGCCAGCAGCTCCAGGGGTCAGCCCCAGCATTTT
CDR3: CASSSRGQPQHF

V: TRBV7-2
D: -
size: -
J: TRBJ2-7
DNA: TGTGCCAGCAGCTTAGCGATAGCATCTTCCTACGAGCAGTACTTC
CDR3: CASSLAIASSYEQYF

V: TRBV5-8
D: TRBD1
size: -
J: TRBJ1-2
DNA: TGTGCCAGCAGCTGGCCGGGACAGGGGGGCTATGGCTACACCTTC
CDR3: CASSWPGQGGYGYTF

V: TRBV5-4
D: -
size: -
J: TRBJ1-2
DNA: TGTGCCAGCAGCTTAGGGGTTAACTATGGCTACACCTTC
CDR3: CASSLGVNYGYTF

V: TRBV15
D: -
size: -
J: TRBJ1-1
DNA: TGTGCCATTGCGTTACAGGGTGCGACTGAAGCTTTCTTT
CDR3: CAIALQGATEAFF

V: TRBV5-3
D: -
size: -
J: TRBJ2-7
DNA: TGTGCCAGAAGCTTGGGACTACCTTACGAGCAGTACTTC
CDR3: CARSLGLPYEQYF

V: TRBV6-5
D: TRBD1
size: -
J: TRBJ1-5
DNA: TGTGCCAGCAACCTTGGGACAGGGTTTGATCAGCCCCAGCATTTT
CDR3: CASNLGTGFDQPQHF

V: TRBV4-2
D: TRBD2
size: -
J: TRBJ2-1
DNA: TGTGCCAGCAGCCAAGACCTAGCGGGAGTAGGCAATGAGCAGTTCTTC
CDR3: CASSQDLAGVGNEQFF

V: TRBV6-5
D: -
size: -
J: TRBJ1-6
DNA: TGTGCCAGCAGTTACTCAGGGAGGAATTCACCCCTCCACTTT
CDR3: CASSYSGRNSPLHF

V: TRBV7-3
D: -
size: -
J: TRBJ2-3
DNA: TGTGCCAGCAGTGCCTCTAGCGCTTATACGCAGTATTTT
CDR3: CASSASSAYTQYF

V: TRBV6-6
D: TRBD1
size: -
J: TRBJ1-4
DNA: TGTGCCAGCAGCTGGACCGGGACAGAAAATGAAAAACTGTTTTTT
CDR3: CASSWTGTENEKLFF

V: TRBV9
D: -
size: few
J: TRBJ2-2
DNA: TGTGCCAGCAGCGTTGCGGGTGGCACCGGGGAGCTGTTTTTT
CDR3: CASSVAGGTGELFF

V: TRBV6-6
D: TRBD1
size: -
J: TRBJ1-5
DNA: TGTGCCAGCAGAACCGACAGGGGACAGCCCCAGCATTTT
CDR3: CASRTDRGQPQHF

V: TRBV4-3
D: TRBD1
size: -
J: TRBJ1-1
DNA: TGCGCCAGCAGCCAGGGACAGGGCGCGGGGCAGGACACTGAAGCTTTCTTT
CDR3: CASSQGQGAGQDTEAFF

V: TRBV5-8
D: -
size: -
J: TRBJ1-2
DNA: TGTGCCAGCACTCGCCATTCGACAGGAAATAACTATGGCTACACCTTC
CDR3: CASTRHSTGNNYGYTF

V: TRBV7-2
D: -
size: few
J: TRBJ2-5
DNA: TGTGCCTCCAGGAACAGGAGAGAGACCCAGTACTTC
CDR3: CASRNRRETQYF

V: TRBV6-5
D: TRBD1
size: -
J: TRBJ1-1
DNA: TGTGCCAGCAGTCTGACAGGGGGCGGGAGGTCTGAAGCTTTCTTT
CDR3: CASSLTGGGRSEAFF

V: TRBV24-1
D: -
size: -
J: TRBJ1-5
DNA: TGTGCCACCCCCCACTCTCGAGTGAGCAATCAGCCCCAGCATTTT
CDR3: CATPHSRVSNQPQHF

V: TRBV7-6
D: -
size: -
J: TRBJ2-1
DNA: TGTGCCAGCAGCGGTACCGGGGCCTACAATGAGCAGTTCTTC
CDR3: CASSGTGAYNEQFF

V: TRBV19
D: -
size: few
J: TRBJ2-7
DNA: TGTGCCAGTACCCCCTGGGACACGGGACCTCTCGAGCAGTACTTC
CDR3: CASTPWDTGPLEQYF

V: TRBV29-1
D: -
size: -
J: TRBJ2-1
DNA: TGCAGCGCCGGCCCGGGGACCTACAATGAGCAGTTCTTC
CDR3: CSAGPGTYNEQFF

V: TRBV27
D: TRBD1
size: -
J: TRBJ1-6
DNA: TGTGCCAGCAGTCGACAGGGTATGGATTCACCCCTCCACTTT
CDR3: CASSRQGMDSPLHF

V: TRBV27
D: TRBD2
size: -
J: TRBJ2-2
DNA: TGTGCCAGCAGTTCTCTTATTAATCTCGGAAGCGGGAAGAACACCGGGGAGCTGTTTTTT
CDR3: CASSSLINLGSGKNTGELFF

V: TRBV28
D: TRBD1
size: once
J: TRBJ2-1
DNA: TGTGCCACAAAGTCGGGACAGGGGTACAATGAGCAGTTCTTC
CDR3: CATKSGQGYNEQFF

V: TRBV6-5
D: -
size: -
J: TRBJ1-3
DNA: TGTGCCAGCAGTCCCGGCGGGGGAGCTGGAAACACCATATATTTT
CDR3: CASSPGGGAGNTIYF

V: TRBV18
D: -
size: -
J: TRBJ1-1
DNA: TGTGCCAGCTCACCTGGAGGGGGGGTAACTGAAGCTTTCTTT
CDR3: CASSPGGGVTEAFF

V: TRBV9
D: TRBD2
size: -
J: TRBJ2-3
DNA: TGTGCCAGCAGCCCCGGGACTAGCGGGGGTCGGGGAGATACGCAGTATTTT
CDR3: CASSPGTSGGRGDTQYF

V: TRBV5-1
D: TRBD1
size: -
J: TRBJ1-1
DNA: TGCGCCAGCAGCTTGCGAGGGGGCGAGGGCACTGAAGCTTTCTTT
CDR3: CASSLRGGEGTEAFF

V: TRBV9
D: TRBD1
size: -
J: TRBJ1-3
DNA: TGTGCCAGCAGCCCCTACAGGGGAACTGGAAACACCATATATTTT
CDR3: CASSPYRGTGNTIYF

V: TRBV28
D: TRBD2
size: -
J: TRBJ2-3
DNA: TGTGCCAGCAGTTTATCCGGACTAGCCGCAGGCACAGATACGCAGTATTTT
CDR3: CASSLSGLAAGTDTQYF

V: TRBV30
D: -
size: -
J: TRBJ1-3
DNA: TGTGCCTGGAGTGTTGCCCCCGCGAATCGAAACACCATATATTTT
CDR3: CAWSVAPANRNTIYF

V: TRBV21-1
D: -
size: -
J: TRBJ1-1
DNA: TGTGCCAGCAGCAAAGTAGACAGGGTAAAAGGCTGCGCTGAAGCTTTCTTT
CDR3: CASSKVDRVKGCAEAFF

V: TRBV6-5
D: TRBD1
size: -
J: TRBJ2-7
DNA: TGTGCCAGCAGCCCCGGGACAGGGTACGAGCAGTACTTC
CDR3: CASSPGTGYEQYF

V: TRBV7-2
D: -
size: -
J: TRBJ1-3
DNA: TGTGCCAGCAGCTCAGGCTCCTCTGGAAACACCATATATTTT
CDR3: CASSSGSSGNTIYF